This T cell receptor beta chain comes out of a study of PD-L1 blockade in urothelial cancer. Across the whole study: Peripheral blood specimens exhibited a median yield of 141,255 T cells.

In each PCR, synthetic TCR analog templates were spiked in. Assay: immunoSEQ multiplex PCR; the TCRdb copy retains only in-frame clones and omits some. The table lists 25,000 to 35,000 clones, 87% of them singletons. CDR1 and CDR2 from the germline V gene are SGHNT and YYREEE (reference sequence). V shed 4 bases and J 2 bases; nucleotides not matched to a gene: 3. The CDR3 contains 13 residues. This TCR was sampled from a man over 45 with urothelial cancer. Sequenced here: PBMCs, sampled around atezolizumab (anti-PD-L1) treatment. The chain recombines TRBV5-4 with TRBJ2-7; 7 nucleotides agree with TRBD1. CDR3 sequence reads: CASSPTGTYEQYF. CDR3 nucleotides: TGTGCCAGCAGCCCGACAGGGACCTACGAGCAGTACTTC.